The 10 T cell receptor beta chains below all came from one sample that was sequenced in a study of T-cell reconstitution after alpha-beta-depleted transplantation in children (dated by TCRdb to about 2016). Library preparation used PCR. The listed sequencing device is Illumina HiSeq 2500. TCR library preparation used molecular barcoding, with unique molecular identifiers applied to normalize quantification of the TCRbeta repertoire. Through fastp at Q25 and MiXCR, TCRdb rebuilt clones from the public reads, retaining in-frame beta chains. Duplicate CDR3 protein sequences are folded into a single record with the most common DNA and genes. The sample records hundreds of thousands of distinct CDR3 sequences, 13% of which are singletons. The ten largest clones add up to 0.79% of the sample. The treatment or condition label corresponds to: allogeneic hematopoietic cell transplantation with graft depleted of TCRalphabeta T cells and CD19 B cells.

The input for sequencing was PBMCs, taken before TCRalphabeta/CD19-depleted stem cell transplant. The receptors derive from a girl aged 2 to 9 with congenital amegakaryocytic thrombocytopenia, due to receive a stem cell transplant.

V and J are TRBV28 and TRBJ2-7, with TRBD1 matching 8 bases. V was pared by 9 bases and J by 5 bases, with 9 bases of the junction left unmatched. Germline loops: CDR1 MDHEN, CDR2 SYDVKM. This CDR3 contains 13 residues. In nucleotides, the CDR3 is TGTGCCAGTCAAGGACAGGGAATCGACGAGCAGTACTTC. This translates into CASQGQGIDEQYF.

This clonotype has only a few counts. The gene calls are TRBV7-9 and TRBJ2-5; either TRBD1 or TRBD2 may supply D (5 bases each). CDR1 is SEHNR and CDR2 is FQNEAQ in the germline V gene (reference sequence). The CDR3 is 15 amino acids. Trimming removed 3 bases from V and 4 bases from J, with 15 bases in between. The CDR3 bases are TGTGCCAGCAGCTTTGTCAGGGCGAGGGGAGAGACCCAGTACTTC. Amino acid sequence: CASSFVRARGETQYF.

The V and J genes are TRBV12-3 or TRBV12-4 and TRBJ2-7; D not resolved. The CDR3 extends over 14 amino acids. Between the trimmed V and J ends, which lost 1 base and 6 bases, there was a span of 13 bases. The CDR3 sequence: CASSLVGVTFEQYF. Here the CDR3 DNA reads TGTGCCAGCAGTTTAGTGGGTGTCACCTTCGAGCAGTACTTC.

The rearrangement links TRBV4-1 to TRBJ2-7; 7 bases agree with TRBD2. The ends lost 4 bases at V and 3 bases at J; junction bases unmatched: 9. CDR1 MGHRA and CDR2 YSYEKL come from the germline V gene. This CDR3 spans 15 amino acids. In nucleotides, the CDR3 is TGCGCCAGCAGCCCCACCGCACTAGCGAACTACGAGCAGTACTTC. Its protein product is CASSPTALANYEQYF.

V gene TRBV5-1 combines with J gene TRBJ2-1; 11 bases line up with TRBD2. Germline CDR1 reads SGHRS; CDR2 reads YFSETQ. CDR3 size: 17 residues. The J segment lost 1 base and the V segment lost 3 bases, leaving 6 bases of the junction unmatched. CDR3 region: CASSSGGTSGSYNEQFF. CDR3 bases: TGCGCCAGCAGCTCCGGAGGGACTAGCGGATCCTACAATGAGCAGTTCTTC. The variable domain in full, with the rest retrieved from reference TRBV5-1 and TRBJ2-1, is KAGVTQTPRYLIKTRGQQVTLSCSPISGHRSVSWYQQTPGQGLQFLFEYFSETQRNKGNFPGRFSGRQFSNSRSEMNVSTLELGDSALYLCASSSGGTSGSYNEQFFGPGTRLTVL.

This clonotype has only one observation. This chain uses TRBV27 with TRBJ1-1, with D possibly TRBD1 on 6 matching bases. The CDR3 extends over 16 amino acids. V dropped 5 bases and J dropped 4 bases, with 20 bases sitting between them. Germline CDR1 reads MNHEY; CDR2 reads SMNVEV (reference sequence). The CDR3 loop is CASSTRRGADRTEAFF. The CDR3 nucleotides are TGTGCCAGCAGTACGCGGCGGGGGGCCGATCGCACTGAAGCTTTCTTT.

This clonotype was recorded only once. The chain has TRBV28 and TRBJ1-1; TRBD1 might be the D (6 bases). This CDR3 contains 15 residues. The germline V gene has CDR1 MDHEN and CDR2 SYDVKM. Deletions cut 7 bases from V and 4 bases from J, with 19 bases between. CDR3 sequence reads: CASTGNVGHSTEAFF. In nucleotides, the CDR3 is TGTGCCAGCACTGGAAATGTGGGACACAGCACTGAAGCTTTCTTT.

This clonotype occurred a few times. V and J are TRBV7-9 and TRBJ2-1; 8 bases map to TRBD1. Germline V gene lookup returns CDR1 SEHNR and CDR2 FQNEAQ (reference sequence). Trimming at V came to 2 bases and at J to 1 base, leaving 4 bases not matched to a gene. The CDR3 spans 16 residues. The CDR3 spells CASSLSTGGSYNEQFF. In DNA, the CDR3 is TGTGCCAGCAGCTTAAGTACAGGGGGTTCCTACAATGAGCAGTTCTTC.

This clonotype was seen many times. The chain links TRBV12-3 or TRBV12-4 to TRBJ1-5; 7 bases map to TRBD1. This CDR3 spans 14 amino acids. Trimming took 7 bases from V and 1 from J; bases not matched to a gene: 4. This CDR3 reads CASMVQGSNQPQHF. The CDR3, as DNA: TGTGCCAGCATGGTACAGGGGAGCAATCAGCCCCAGCATTTT.

The V and J genes are TRBV29-1 and TRBJ2-1; TRBD2 matches at 7 bases. CDR1 is SQVTM and CDR2 is ANQGSEA in the germline V gene. V dropped 0 bases and J dropped 4; count of bases not matched to a gene: 9. The CDR3 length is 16 residues. DNA of the CDR3: TGCAGCGTTGAAGATCCAGCGGGGATGGAATACAATGAGCAGTTCTTC. Protein product: CSVEDPAGMEYNEQFF.